This T cell receptor beta chain was observed in a study of T-cell memory formation after mild COVID-19. Germline CDR1 and CDR2: SGHKS and YYEKEE (reference sequence). This CDR3 is built from 14 residues. The germline V and J ends were trimmed by 7 bases and 0 bases, with 13 bases remaining between them. MiXCR, run by TCRdb on the 5' RACE reads, gives a single entry per CDR3 protein. The table shows approximately 180,000 distinct CDR3 sequences, with approximately 16% occurring only once. Concerning this clonotype: The antigen remains unidentified.

Notes on the study in general: CD4/CD8 balance held among clones contracting day 15 to 85, and later expanders leaned CD4+. Second-wave clones reaching peak frequency on day 37 lacked confirmed SARS-CoV-2 specificity.

This sequence joins TRBV5-5 and TRBJ1-1, with D maybe TRBD1 (6 bases). The source material was PBMCs or a T cell subset sorted from them (not recorded which). This clonotype was obtained from an adult woman who had mild COVID-19 (a few samples of this study predate the infection). Cell type and time point are not known. In DNA form, the CDR3 reads TGTGCCAGCCTCACCCAGGGGATGAACACTGAAGCTTTCTTT. This sequence encodes CASLTQGMNTEAFF.